This T cell receptor (beta chain) was sequenced during a study of shared clonotypes between healthy human individuals. At the level of the study: Three plates each covered CD4 naive and memory; CD8 naive two, CD8 memory one.

The V end was cut by 4 bases, the J end by 4 bases, with 7 bases between. CDR1 is MDHEN and CDR2 is SYDVKM in the germline V gene. This CDR3 has 12 amino acids. Here immunoSEQ multiplex PCR was the method, and the copy in TCRdb shows in-frame clones only, minus some. The data contain roughly 700,000 clones, about 74% of them singletons. Study-wide points: Clonotype sharing among donors was thought likely to change with sequencing depth. Relative to memory subsets, naive subsets generally showed larger estimated richness. With a handful of donors compared, about 5% of naive CD4 clonotypes were shared.

Only a few counts were recorded for this clone. Its antigen remains unknown. The sequenced sample consisted of memory CD4+ T cells sorted from blood. Subset noted: CD45RA-negative fraction. This TCR was sampled from a young woman in good health. The chain is built from TRBV28 and TRBJ1-1, with no clear D. The CDR3 is CASSWHSTEAFF. Written as DNA, the CDR3 is TGTGCCAGCAGTTGGCACAGCACTGAAGCTTTCTTT. The full variable domain, its missing parts supplied by reference TRBV28 and TRBJ1-1, is DVKVTQSSRYLVKRTGEKVFLECVQDMDHENMFWYRQDPGLGLRLIYFSYDVKMKEKGDIPEGYSVSREKKERFSLILESASTNQTSMYLCASSWHSTEAFFGQGTRLTVV.